This record looks at one T cell receptor beta chain sequence and its context. Its antigen is not identified. A much larger clonotype is one base distant, so this may be a read error. This entry belongs to a study of blood T cells in healthy people across ages. General observations from the study: Across the age range, TCR beta diversity per million T cells fell in a roughly linear way. Diversity estimates drawn from one million T cells were deemed underestimates.

Primed by a sample-barcoded 5' primer and a J-beta primer mix, a second PCR proceeded for about 6 to 12 cycles. A template-switch adaptor with 12 random nucleotides tagged each cDNA molecule. TCRdb redid the calling of the 5' RACE reads with MiXCR, one entry per CDR3 protein. The sample lists about 730,000 distinct CDR3 sequences, around 46% seen once, with around a fifth in the top ten. The CDR3 runs 16 residues. Trimming stripped 2 bases from V and 8 bases from J, with 22 bases between. Germline CDR1 and CDR2: SQVTM and ANQGSEA. The chain combines TRBV29-1 with TRBJ2-1; D possibly corresponds to TRBD2 (6 bases). The TCR comes from a woman aged 55-75 years in good health. Sequencing used blood. The chain's CDR3 is CSVEKEGCPGSDEQFF. The DNA of the CDR3 is TGCAGCGTTGAAAAGGAGGGCTGCCCGGGGTCCGATGAGCAGTTCTTC.